This T cell receptor beta chain was identified during a study of siplizumab effects on memory and regulatory T cells. Here immunoSEQ multiplex PCR was the method, and the copy in TCRdb shows in-frame clones only, minus some. The table has fewer than 1,500 clones, roughly 71% seen once. CDR1 is SGHNT and CDR2 is YENEEA in the germline V gene. With V trimmed by 1 base and J by 2 bases, 13 bases remained unmatched. This CDR3 is 19 amino acids long. The rearrangement joins TRBV11-3 to TRBJ2-3; 9 bases are shared with TRBD2. Sequenced: TEMRA CD8+ T cells sorted from blood. Stated subset: unstimulated CD8+ CD45RA+ effector memory T cells. This receptor was taken from a human donor in good health. CDR3 amino acids: CASSLGWVSGSTTTDTQYF. The CDR3 DNA reads TGTGCCAGCAGCTTAGGGTGGGTTAGCGGGAGCACAACCACAGATACGCAGTATTTT.